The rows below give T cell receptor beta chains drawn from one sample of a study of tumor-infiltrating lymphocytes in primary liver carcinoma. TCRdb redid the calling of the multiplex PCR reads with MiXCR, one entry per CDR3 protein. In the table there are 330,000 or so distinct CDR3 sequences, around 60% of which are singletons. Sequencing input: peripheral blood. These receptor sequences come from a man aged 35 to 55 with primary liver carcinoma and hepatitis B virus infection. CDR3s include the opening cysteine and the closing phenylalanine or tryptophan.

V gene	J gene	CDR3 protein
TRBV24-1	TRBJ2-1	CVIQGLEQFF
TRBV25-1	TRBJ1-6	CASSEPGRDNSPLHF
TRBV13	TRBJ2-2	CASSPGLSGELFF
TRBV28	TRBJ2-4	CASSPGRIAKNIQNF
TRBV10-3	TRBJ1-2	CAISEQAAANYDYTF
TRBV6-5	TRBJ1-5	CASSYNRYSNQPQHF
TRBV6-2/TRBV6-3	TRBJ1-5	CASSPTGVTNQPQHF
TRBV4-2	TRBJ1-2	CTSSQGRQTNYGYTF
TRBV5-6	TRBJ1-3	CASSFRDSGNTIYF
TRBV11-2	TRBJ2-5	CASSLRLAEYQETQYF
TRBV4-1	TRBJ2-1	CASSQSSGWDNEQSF
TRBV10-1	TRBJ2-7	CASSGTSGSKDPYEQYF
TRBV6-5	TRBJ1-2	CASSTRLGTDYGYTF
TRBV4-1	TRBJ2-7	CASSLRTGAYEQYF
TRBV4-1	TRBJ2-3	CASSQGLAEDTQYF
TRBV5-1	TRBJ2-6	CASTPRGGISGANVLTF
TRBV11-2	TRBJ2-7	CASSLNRKGYEQYF
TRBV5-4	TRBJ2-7	CASSLGGGLAASYEQYF
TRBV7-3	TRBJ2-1	CASSFDYSNDNEQFF
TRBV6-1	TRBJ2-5	CASSTYTKETQYF
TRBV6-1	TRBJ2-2	CATQGPEGGELFF
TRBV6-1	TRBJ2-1	CASSYGSYEQFF
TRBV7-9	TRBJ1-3	CASSFTLTSGKTIYF
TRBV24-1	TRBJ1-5	CATSDGGGPHHF
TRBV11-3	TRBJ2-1	CASNSATSYNEQFF
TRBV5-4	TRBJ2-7	CASSFGQGVGEQYF
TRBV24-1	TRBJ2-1	CATRDGTTLSYNEQFF
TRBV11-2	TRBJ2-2	CTSSLVQVPQDTEELFF
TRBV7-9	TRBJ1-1	CASSLGQGSEAFF
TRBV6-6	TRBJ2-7	CASSYLSRTGGEQYF
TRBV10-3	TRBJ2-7	CAVSLDRALSYEQYF
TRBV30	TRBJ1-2	CAWKERESYGYTF
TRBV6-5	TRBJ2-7	CASSITLAGSLYEQYF
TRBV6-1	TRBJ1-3	CASGSSGNTIYF
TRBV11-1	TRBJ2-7	CAGSLEIEGAYEQYF
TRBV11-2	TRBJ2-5	CASSFQREETQHF
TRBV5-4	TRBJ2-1	CASSLLGQSLDEQFF
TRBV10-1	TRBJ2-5	CASSDRTSGSVETQYF
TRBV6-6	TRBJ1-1	CASSTGGATEAFF
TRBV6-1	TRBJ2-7	CASSEARQTTGLKYF
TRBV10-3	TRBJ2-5	CAISETLIQGLDQRAQETQYF
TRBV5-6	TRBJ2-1	CASSSFRLSGQTNNEQFF
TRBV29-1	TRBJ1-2	CGVDSVNYGYAF
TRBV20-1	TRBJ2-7	CSAPRDQTYEQYF
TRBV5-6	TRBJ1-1	CASSRDLNTEAFF
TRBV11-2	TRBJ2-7	CASSSERGGQGYSEQYF
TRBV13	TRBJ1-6	CASSLGGFNKSPLHF
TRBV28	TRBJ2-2	CASSLSGTNTGGLFF
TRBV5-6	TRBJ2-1	CASSPPASLRRSVSYNEQFF
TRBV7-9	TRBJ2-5	CASSSPMGLAGQETQYF
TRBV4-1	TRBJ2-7	CGSSQGPLYEQYF
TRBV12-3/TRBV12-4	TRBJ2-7	CASRGDSSYEQYF